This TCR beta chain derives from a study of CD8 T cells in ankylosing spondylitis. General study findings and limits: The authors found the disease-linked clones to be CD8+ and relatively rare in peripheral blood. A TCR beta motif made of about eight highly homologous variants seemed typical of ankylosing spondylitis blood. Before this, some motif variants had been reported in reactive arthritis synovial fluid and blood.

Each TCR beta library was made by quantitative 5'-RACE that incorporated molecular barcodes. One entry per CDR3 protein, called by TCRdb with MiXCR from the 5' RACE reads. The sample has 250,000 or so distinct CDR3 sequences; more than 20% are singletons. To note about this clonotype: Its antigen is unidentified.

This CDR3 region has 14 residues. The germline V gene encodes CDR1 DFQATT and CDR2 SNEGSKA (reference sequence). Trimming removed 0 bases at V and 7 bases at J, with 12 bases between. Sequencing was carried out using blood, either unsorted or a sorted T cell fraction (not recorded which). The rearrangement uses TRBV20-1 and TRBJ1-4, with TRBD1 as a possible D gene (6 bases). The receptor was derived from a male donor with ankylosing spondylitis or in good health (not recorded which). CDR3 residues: CSARDPEGVEKLFF. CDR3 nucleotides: TGCAGTGCTAGAGATCCGGAGGGGGTTGAAAAACTGTTTTTT.